The 16 T cell receptor beta chains reported below all come from one sample, sequenced in a study of vaccination effects on CD4 cells after COVID-19. Sequencing was preceded by expansion of antigen-specific CD4+ T cells with viral peptide pools in the ViraFEST assay. Having been cultured for about ten days, the cells underwent CD4+ T cell isolation. SARS-CoV-2 infection was confirmed by PCR in the person between March and December 2020. The repertoire was sequenced with immunoSEQ multiplex PCR; TCRdb's copy has only in-frame clones and lacks some. The sample consists of roughly 70,000 clones, roughly 73% of them appearing once. The antigens these receptors bind are not known. The source was CD4+ T cells from PBMCs cultured with HIV peptides, collected before COVID-19 vaccination. Subset: HIV-1 Nef peptide pool negative control/reference culture. The receptors derive from a human donor who had a prior SARS-CoV-2 infection.

CDR3 residues: CASSGQNTGELFF. In nucleotides, the CDR3 is TGTGCCAGCAGTGGGCAGAACACCGGGGAGCTGTTTTTT. This rearrangement joins TRBV2 to TRBJ2-2; no clear D gene. Trimming pared 4 bases from V and 1 base from J, leaving 4 bases between. The CDR3 covers 13 residues. The germline CDR1 and CDR2 sequences are SNHLY and FYNNEI.

This clone has just one count. The chain is built from TRBV3-1 (or the pseudogene TRBV3-2) and TRBJ1-1; possible D gene TRBD1, 5 bases. Per germline, CDR1 LGHDT and CDR2 YNNKEL (reference sequence). This CDR3 is built from 15 residues. V lost 2 bases and J lost 2, with 12 bases in between. The CDR3, as DNA: TGTGCCAGCAGCCAAAAGGGGACGTTTAACACTGAAGCTTTCTTT. Its protein is CASSQKGTFNTEAFF.

V usage is TRBV7-8 and J usage is TRBJ1-1; D not certain. The CDR3 has 12 amino acids. The germline CDR1 and CDR2 sequences are SGHVS and FQNEAQ. The germline V and J ends were trimmed by 5 bases and 4 bases, with 8 bases remaining between them. The chain's CDR3 is CASSPIRTEAFF. DNA for the CDR3: TGTGCCAGCAGCCCCATCCGCACTGAAGCTTTCTTT.

The V and J genes are TRBV29-1 and TRBJ1-4; D not resolved. Germline V gives CDR1 SQVTM, CDR2 ANQGSEA. This CDR3 region has 15 residues. Trimming cost V 4 bases and J 6 bases, with 18 bases left between them. CDR3 DNA: TGCAGCGTTGGCGACGACGCCGCCGGATATGAAAAACTGTTTTTT. Translated, it gives CSVGDDAAGYEKLFF.

The sample holds one count of this clone. The genes are TRBV30 and TRBJ2-2; D may be TRBD1 (5 bases). The V gene lost 3 bases and the J gene lost 3 bases, with 5 bases spanning the gap. Germline V gene sequence: CDR1 GTSNPN, CDR2 SVGIG (reference sequence). The CDR3 runs to 12 residues. The CDR3 protein is CAWSRDTGELFF. CDR3 in DNA: TGTGCCTGGAGCAGGGACACCGGGGAGCTGTTTTTT.

This clone was found a few times. The genes are TRBV2 and TRBJ1-3, with D unresolved. Germline V gives CDR1 SNHLY, CDR2 FYNNEI. The V end lost 0 bases, the J end lost 0 bases, and 12 bases lay between the germline ends. The CDR3 has 17 amino acids. The CDR3 nucleotides read TGTGCCAGCAGTGAAGCGCTTTTAATGTTCTCTGGAAACACCATATATTTT. Translation: CASSEALLMFSGNTIYF.

The chain combines TRBV6-5 with TRBJ2-1; D gene ambiguous. This CDR3 comprises 15 residues. The V and J ends lost 6 bases and 0 bases respectively, with 12 bases between them. Per germline, CDR1 MNHEY and CDR2 SVGAGI. The CDR3 DNA is TGTGCCAGCAGCCCCACATTTGGCTCCTACAATGAGCAGTTCTTC. Translating it yields CASSPTFGSYNEQFF.

The rearrangement links TRBV11-3 to TRBJ2-2, with D unresolved. V lost 5 bases and J lost 14, with 12 bases in between. The CDR3 is 11 residues long. Germline V gene sequence: CDR1 SGHNT, CDR2 YENEEA. Written as DNA, the CDR3 is TGTGCCAGCAGCCTACGAAGGAGCCTGTTTTTT. Amino acids: CASSLRRSLFF.

The rearrangement uses TRBV11-3 and TRBJ1-1; the D is unclear. Germline CDR1 and CDR2: SGHNT and YENEEA. The CDR3 runs 14 residues. V was shortened by 0 bases and J by 6 bases, with 11 bases between the two germline ends. CDR3: CASSLDTARAEAFF. The CDR3 DNA sequence: TGTGCCAGCAGCTTAGATACAGCCCGGGCTGAAGCTTTCTTT.

This chain links TRBV30 with TRBJ2-1; TRBD2 aligns across 14 bases. The ends lost 0 bases at V and 9 bases at J; junction bases unmatched: 19. The CDR3 covers 20 residues. Germline CDR1 and CDR2: GTSNPN and SVGIG (reference sequence). CDR3 protein: CAWSVWRTSGGSATSREQFF. Written as DNA, the CDR3 is TGTGCCTGGAGTGTATGGAGGACTAGCGGGGGGTCCGCTACAAGTCGTGAGCAGTTCTTC.

This clone was recorded only once. The chain carries TRBV4-1 and TRBJ1-5; no firm D call. V dropped 0 bases and J dropped 5 bases, with 11 bases sitting between them. CDR1 and CDR2 from the germline V gene are MGHRA and YSYEKL. The CDR3 runs 15 residues. The CDR3 spells CASSQDGLQDQPQHF. In DNA form, the CDR3 reads TGCGCCAGCAGCCAAGATGGGCTGCAAGATCAGCCCCAGCATTTT.

The chain links TRBV6-5 to TRBJ1-2; D remains ambiguous. Trimming left V 5 bases short and J 2 bases short, with 9 bases between. The CDR3 covers 13 residues. The germline V gene has CDR1 MNHEY and CDR2 SVGAGI. The CDR3 DNA is TGTGCCAGCAGTACGAGGGAAAACTATGGCTACACCTTC. Protein sequence: CASSTRENYGYTF.

The chain couples TRBV3-1 (or the pseudogene TRBV3-2) to TRBJ2-7; no reliable D call. CDR1 is LGHDT, CDR2 YNNKEL, per germline (reference sequence). This CDR3 contains 13 residues. V shed 4 bases and J shed 6 bases, with 13 bases lying between them. The CDR3 reads CASSPVFSAEQYF. In DNA form, the CDR3 reads TGTGCCAGCAGCCCCGTCTTTTCGGCCGAGCAGTACTTC.

This clone was observed a handful of times. The chain links TRBV9 to TRBJ2-2, with D hard to call. From germline, CDR1 is SGDLS and CDR2 YYNGEE. V was clipped by 1 base and J by 0 bases, with 10 bases between them. This CDR3 contains 16 residues. The CDR3 DNA reads TGTGCCAGCAGCGTATCTGGGAACGCGAACACCGGGGAGCTGTTTTTT. Translated, it gives CASSVSGNANTGELFF. Variable domain in full (rest from reference TRBV9 and TRBJ2-2): DSGVTQTPKHLITATGQRVTLRCSPRSGDLSVYWYQQSLDQGLQFLIQYYNGEERAKGNILERFSAQQFPDLHSELNLSSLELGDSALYFCASSVSGNANTGELFFGEGSRLTVL.

J is TRBJ1-5 and V is TRBV27; D call uncertain. The germline V gene has CDR1 MNHEY and CDR2 SMNVEV (reference sequence). The length of the CDR3 is 16 residues. V lost 3 bases to trimming and J lost 10 bases, with 22 bases between them. CDR3 bases: TGTGCCAGCAGTTTCTCGGGAAGGTCCCGAGATCTACCCCAGCATTTT. It yields the protein CASSFSGRSRDLPQHF.

The rearrangement joins TRBV18 to TRBJ2-7; 8 bases map to TRBD1. V gave up 3 bases and J gave up 6 bases; unmatched junction bases: 10. Per germline, CDR1 KGHSH and CDR2 LQKENI. This CDR3 comprises 15 residues. The CDR3 bases are TGTGCCAGCTCACCCTTTCAGGGGGCGGCTACCGAGCAGTACTTC. Protein product: CASSPFQGAATEQYF.